One and the same sample provided the 10 T cell receptor beta chains below, sequenced in a study of CD8 T cells in ankylosing spondylitis. Study conclusions and caveats: Ankylosing spondylitis blood seemed to carry a telltale TCR beta motif made of several highly homologous variants.

TCRdb re-derived calls from the 5' RACE reads in MiXCR, one entry per CDR3 protein. The sample gives roughly 470,000 distinct CDR3 sequences, 25% to 30% of which show up once; under 0.9% is in the top ten. Antigen specificity for these receptors is unknown. The sample consisted of blood, either unsorted or a sorted T cell fraction (not recorded which). Receptor source: a male donor with ankylosing spondylitis.

The V gene is TRBV19, the J gene TRBJ2-3; no definite D call. The CDR3 contains 13 residues. Between the trimmed V and J ends, which lost 10 bases and 3 bases, there was a span of 14 bases. The V gene's germline CDR1 is LNHDA and CDR2 SQIVND (reference sequence). The CDR3 nucleotides read TGTGCCACGAGCAAGGAACGGACAGATACGCAGTATTTT. This encodes CATSKERTDTQYF.

The rearrangement uses TRBV6-5 and TRBJ1-5; D call uncertain. V was clipped by 6 bases and J by 5 bases, with 14 bases between them. The CDR3 is 14 residues long. Germline lookup yields CDR1 MNHEY and CDR2 SVGAGI. CDR3 sequence reads: CASRYSIEYQPQHF. CDR3 sequence (DNA): TGTGCCAGCAGATATTCCATCGAGTATCAGCCCCAGCATTTT.

This clonotype has only a few counts. V usage is TRBV4-1 and J usage is TRBJ2-7; 7 bases are shared with TRBD2. The CDR3 is 14 residues long. V lost 4 bases, J lost 2 bases, and 5 bases stayed unmatched. Germline V gives CDR1 MGHRA, CDR2 YSYEKL. The CDR3 loop reads CASSRTAGAYEQYV. The CDR3 DNA follows: TGCGCCAGCAGCCGCACCGCGGGGGCCTACGAGCAGTACGTC.

In its sample, this clonotype was seen a few times. V is TRBV6-2 or TRBV6-3 and J is TRBJ1-5; D might be TRBD1 (5 bases). Germline loops: CDR1 MNHEY, CDR2 SVGEGT. Trimming removed 8 bases at V and 6 bases at J, with 14 bases between. The CDR3 length is 13 residues. CDR3 DNA: TGTGCCAGCTTGGGGGACCTAACTCAGCCCCAGCATTTT. Its protein is CASLGDLTQPQHF.

V and J are TRBV29-1 and TRBJ2-1; TRBD2 is a possible D gene (7 bases). Germline V gene data show CDR1 as SQVTM and CDR2 as ANQGSEA. Trimming shortened V by 0 bases and J by 10 bases, and 10 bases separated the two germline ends. The CDR3 extends over 12 amino acids. For the CDR3, the DNA is TGCAGCGTTGAAGATAAGGGGGGGGAGCAGTTCTTC. Translated, it gives CSVEDKGGEQFF.

This clonotype was observed a handful of times. The chain links TRBV15 to TRBJ1-5; possibly TRBD1 for D (6 bases). The germline V and J ends were trimmed by 0 bases and 0 bases, with 15 bases remaining between them. In germline, CDR1 is LNHNV, CDR2 YYDKDF (reference sequence). The length of the CDR3 is 18 residues. As DNA, the CDR3 is TGTGCCACCAGCAGAGATAGGGGGACGGGTAGTAGCAATCAGCCCCAGCATTTT. Amino acids: CATSRDRGTGSSNQPQHF.

Of note for this clonotype: An end of the junction does not agree with germline; a read error may underlie this. The chain links TRBV12-3 or TRBV12-4 to TRBJ1-1, with D possibly TRBD1 on 6 matching bases. The CDR3 is 12 amino acids. The CDR3 DNA reads TGTGCCAGCAGCCAAGGACCGACAGGTTCGGCCTTT. Protein product: CASSQGPTGSAF.

The rearrangement uses TRBV10-3 and TRBJ1-1; TRBD1 agrees at 10 bases. V was clipped by 6 bases and J by 3 bases; unmatched bases: 1. In germline, CDR1 is ENHRY, CDR2 SYGVKD. CDR3 length equals 13 residues. CDR3 sequence (DNA): TGTGCCATCAGCGGACAGGGGGACACTGAAGCTTTCTTT. Its translation: CAISGQGDTEAFF.

V and J are TRBV5-1 and TRBJ1-1, with 10 bases fitting TRBD1. The V gene end was trimmed by 4 bases and the J gene end by 8 bases; junction bases not matched to a gene: 5. The germline V gene has CDR1 SGHRS and CDR2 YFSETQ. This CDR3 comprises 13 residues. CDR3 DNA sequence: TGCGCCAGCAGCGGGGGGACAGGGGACGAAGCTTTCTTT. Translation gives CASSGGTGDEAFF.

The V call is TRBV9, the J call TRBJ2-1, with D uncertain. The CDR3 contains 15 residues. Trimming stripped 0 bases from V and 0 bases from J, with 7 bases between. Germline V gene sequence: CDR1 SGDLS, CDR2 YYNGEE. The CDR3 protein is CASSVGLNSYNEQFF. The CDR3 DNA follows: TGTGCCAGCAGCGTAGGGCTCAACTCCTACAATGAGCAGTTCTTC.